The rows below give T cell receptor beta chains drawn from one sample of a study of CD8 T cells in ankylosing spondylitis. TCRdb analysed the 5' RACE reads with MiXCR anew, one entry per CDR3 protein. Among hundreds of thousands of distinct CDR3 sequences, about a quarter were seen once, and the ten largest hold about 6.9%. The sample taken for sequencing was blood, either unsorted or a sorted T cell fraction (not recorded which). Receptor source: a male donor with ankylosing spondylitis or in good health (not recorded which). Each CDR3 is given with its conserved first and last residue. D genes are given only for firm matches. Clone sizes are given selectively: once, few, many, or a class where the clone is expanded.

TGCAGTGTCGCACGGAACCACGCTGAAGCTTTCTTT | CSVARNHAEAFF | once | TRBJ1-1 | TRBV20-1 | .
TGCAGCGCGGGGGCGCGTTCACAATACGAGCAGTACTTC | CSAGARSQYEQYF | many | TRBJ2-7 | TRBV29-1 | .
TGTGCCAGCAGCTTAGGTCACCGGGCGAATGAGCAGTTCTTC | CASSLGHRANEQFF | many | TRBJ2-1 | TRBV7-2 | .
TGCGCCAGCAGCCAAGGCCTAGCGGGAGGCGAGACCCAGTACTTC | CASSQGLAGGETQYF | many | TRBJ2-5 | TRBV4-1 | TRBD2
TGCAGTGCAGTGACAGGGGTGGGTGGCTACACCTTC | CSAVTGVGGYTF | . | TRBJ1-2 | TRBV20-1 | TRBD1
TGTGCCAGCAGCCCACAGACTAGCGGTTACTCCTACAATGAGCAGTTCTTC | CASSPQTSGYSYNEQFF | few | TRBJ2-1 | TRBV6-1 | TRBD2
TGTGCCAGCAGCTTCCCTTGGGAAACTGGAAACACCATATATTTT | CASSFPWETGNTIYF | few | TRBJ1-3 | TRBV7-6 | .
TGTGCCAGCTCACTTAACGGACTAGCGGGAGGTTCCTACGAGCAGTACTTC | CASSLNGLAGGSYEQYF | many | TRBJ2-7 | TRBV18 | TRBD2
TGTGCCAGCTCACCAAACGGACACAACTACGAGCAGTACTTC | CASSPNGHNYEQYF | . | TRBJ2-7 | TRBV18 | .
TGTGCCAGCAGTCTACTAGCGAAAGAGACCCAGTACTTC | CASSLLAKETQYF | many | TRBJ2-5 | TRBV6-2/TRBV6-3 | TRBD2
TGTGCCAGCCAAGGGGAACCCTACGAGCAGTACTTC | CASQGEPYEQYF | many | TRBJ2-7 | TRBV2 | .
TGTGCCAGCAGCTACCAGACAGAGTCCTTGACGCAGTATTTT | CASSYQTESLTQYF | many | TRBJ2-3 | TRBV13 | .
TGTGCCACCAGTGATAGCGGACACTACAATGAGCAGTTCTTC | CATSDSGHYNEQFF | . | TRBJ2-1 | TRBV24-1 | .
TGCAGTGCTAGAGATAGCGGAGGGGGGTCCTACGAGCAGTACTTC | CSARDSGGGSYEQYF | . | TRBJ2-7 | TRBV20-1 | .
TGTGCCAGCAGCCCTTCGACGGGTTATGATGAAGCTTTCTTT | CASSPSTGYDEAFF | many | TRBJ1-1 | TRBV12-3/TRBV12-4 | .
TGTGCCAGCTCACCAGCACAGGGTAACGAGCAGTACTTC | CASSPAQGNEQYF | many | TRBJ2-7 | TRBV18 | .